The sequence of this T cell receptor beta chain was determined in a study of T cells after yellow fever vaccination. Overall study: Preparing low-cell-number fractions relied on SMART-Seq v4 Ultra Low Input. Study-wide findings and caveats: Overall, a small share of clonotypes was seen in both CD4 and CD8 compartments.

This clonotype has at least ten counts. Its target is not known. CDR3 length: 15 amino acids. Germline loops: CDR1 MNHNS, CDR2 SASEGT. Deletions cut 7 bases from V and 1 base from J, with 13 bases between. For TCR, cDNA came from 5'RACE template switching, which added a universal primer site and UMIs. MiXCR, run by TCRdb on the 5' RACE reads, gives a single entry per CDR3 protein. This repertoire shows 150,000 or so distinct CDR3 sequences, 6.6% found once; its top ten account for approximately 0.61%. Sample: CD4+ T cells sorted from PBMCs, taken 10 days after the yellow fever booster vaccination. The receptor's source is a man in his thirties or forties who received the YFV17D yellow fever vaccine. The gene calls are TRBV6-1 and TRBJ2-2, with D hard to call. In nucleotides, the CDR3 is TGTGCCAGCAATAAGGGCGCGGTGAACACCGGGGAGCTGTTTTTT. It specifies CASNKGAVNTGELFF.